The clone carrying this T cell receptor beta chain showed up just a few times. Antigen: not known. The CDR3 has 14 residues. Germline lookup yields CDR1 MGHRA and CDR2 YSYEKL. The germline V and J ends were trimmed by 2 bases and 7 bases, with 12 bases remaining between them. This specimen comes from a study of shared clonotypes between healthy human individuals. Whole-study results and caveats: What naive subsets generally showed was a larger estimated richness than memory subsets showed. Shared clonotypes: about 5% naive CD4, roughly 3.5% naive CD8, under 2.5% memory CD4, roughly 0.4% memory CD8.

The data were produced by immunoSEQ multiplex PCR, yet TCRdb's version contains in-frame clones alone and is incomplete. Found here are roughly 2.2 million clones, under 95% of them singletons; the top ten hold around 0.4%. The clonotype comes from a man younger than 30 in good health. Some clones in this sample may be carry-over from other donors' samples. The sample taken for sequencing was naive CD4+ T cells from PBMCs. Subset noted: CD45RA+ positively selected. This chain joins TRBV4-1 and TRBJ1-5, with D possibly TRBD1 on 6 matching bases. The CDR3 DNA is TGCGCCAGCAGCCAAACAGGGTTGGTACAGCCCCAGCATTTT. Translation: CASSQTGLVQPQHF.